These T cell receptor beta chains were read from a single sample in a study of CD8+CD57+ T cells in acquired aplastic anemia. A single record per CDR3 protein comes from TCRdb applying MiXCR to the reads. The table lists about 180,000 distinct CDR3 sequences, nearly 65% of them singletons. Source material: sorted CD4+, CD8+, or CD8+CD57+ T cells (not recorded which) from PBMCs. The receptors shown here come from a human donor with aplastic anemia. Each CDR3 is given with its conserved first and last residue. The D gene is left open where the match is weak. Size values are once, few and many counts, or a class for expanded clones, and some rows have none.

J: TRBJ1-2; size: -; V: TRBV7-2; D: -; DNA: TGTGCCAGCAGCTTAGTGGCCGGGCTGAGCTATGGCTACACCTTC; CDR3: CASSLVAGLSYGYTF
J: TRBJ2-7; size: -; V: TRBV7-3; D: -; DNA: TGTGCCAGCAGCCAAGATTGGGGCTCCTACGAGCAGTACTTC; CDR3: CASSQDWGSYEQYF
J: TRBJ1-5; size: -; V: TRBV15; D: -; DNA: TGTGCCACCAGCTCCTCAAATCAGCCCCAGCATTTT; CDR3: CATSSSNQPQHF
J: TRBJ2-1; size: -; V: TRBV5-1; D: TRBD2; DNA: TGCGCCAGTTGGGAGCTAGCGGGAGGTAGAGGTGAGCAGTTCTTC; CDR3: CASWELAGGRGEQFF
J: TRBJ2-7; size: few; V: TRBV7-9; D: -; DNA: TGTGCCAGCAGCTTAGAATTGGGGGATTCCTACGAGCAGTACTTC; CDR3: CASSLELGDSYEQYF
J: TRBJ2-5; size: -; V: TRBV20-1; D: -; DNA: TGCAGTGCTAGAGATCTAAGGGACCCCCAAGAGACCCAGTACTTC; CDR3: CSARDLRDPQETQYF
J: TRBJ1-2; size: -; V: TRBV7-9; D: -; DNA: TGTGCCAGCAGCCCGAGCTTGGGGGGCGGCTATGGCTACACCTTC; CDR3: CASSPSLGGGYGYTF
J: TRBJ1-2; size: -; V: TRBV20-1; D: -; DNA: TGCAGTGCTAGAGATCTGGAAGGACGTGGCTACACCTTC; CDR3: CSARDLEGRGYTF
J: TRBJ2-1; size: -; V: TRBV7-3; D: TRBD2; DNA: TGTGCCAGCAGCTACCGAGGACTAGCGGTCGATGAGCAGTTCTTC; CDR3: CASSYRGLAVDEQFF
J: TRBJ1-2; size: -; V: TRBV7-9; D: -; DNA: TGTGCCAGCAGCCTTCAGGACAGCCCAATTAAATATGGCTACACCTTC; CDR3: CASSLQDSPIKYGYTF
J: TRBJ1-2; size: -; V: TRBV2; D: TRBD1; DNA: TGTGCCAGCAGTCAAGGGACAGGGGGCTTGGGCTACACCTTC; CDR3: CASSQGTGGLGYTF
J: TRBJ2-7; size: -; V: TRBV13; D: -; DNA: TGTGCCAGCAGAGGAGGGCGATACGAGCAGTACTTC; CDR3: CASRGGRYEQYF
J: TRBJ2-1; size: -; V: TRBV4-1; D: -; DNA: TGCGCCAGCACGCCTAGGGGCAGCTCCTACAATGAGCAGTTCTTC; CDR3: CASTPRGSSYNEQFF
J: TRBJ2-3; size: -; V: TRBV19; D: -; DNA: TGTGCCAGTAGGGTGAGTGGCACAGATACGCAGTATTTT; CDR3: CASRVSGTDTQYF
J: TRBJ2-1; size: few; V: TRBV19; D: TRBD1; DNA: TGTGCCAGTAGTCCTCCCGGACAGGTGGATGAGCAGTTCTTC; CDR3: CASSPPGQVDEQFF
J: TRBJ2-1; size: -; V: TRBV20-1; D: TRBD2; DNA: TGCAGTGTCTCGCCTAGCGGTGACAATGAGCAGTTCTTC; CDR3: CSVSPSGDNEQFF
J: TRBJ1-1; size: -; V: TRBV20-1; D: -; DNA: TGCAGTGCTAGCGCCGACAGTAACACTGAAGCTTTCTTT; CDR3: CSASADSNTEAFF
J: TRBJ2-4; size: few; V: TRBV27; D: -; DNA: TGTGCCAGTGGGCAGGGAGTATCCAAAAACATTCAGTACTTC; CDR3: CASGQGVSKNIQYF
J: TRBJ2-7; size: -; V: TRBV5-1; D: -; DNA: TGCGCCAGCAGCTTGGAAGGGGCACAAACTCCCTACGAGCAGTACTTC; CDR3: CASSLEGAQTPYEQYF
J: TRBJ1-1; size: -; V: TRBV7-2; D: -; DNA: TGTGCCAGCAGCTTGGGGCCTATGAACACTGAAGCTTTCTTT; CDR3: CASSLGPMNTEAFF
J: TRBJ2-7; size: -; V: TRBV7-2; D: TRBD2; DNA: TGTGCCAGCAGCGCCAGCGGGGGGCATTCCTACGAGCAGTACTTC; CDR3: CASSASGGHSYEQYF
J: TRBJ1-2; size: few; V: TRBV2; D: -; DNA: TGTGCCAGCAGTGACGCAGGGTGGCTTTCTGGCTACACCTTC; CDR3: CASSDAGWLSGYTF
J: TRBJ2-1; size: -; V: TRBV7-9; D: -; DNA: TGTGCCAGCAGCTTGGTTGCGGAGACGGACAATGAGCAGTTCTTC; CDR3: CASSLVAETDNEQFF